The present T cell receptor (beta chain) was sequenced within a study of cytomegalovirus exposure and HLA in healthy donors (dated by TCRdb to the late 2010s). Context from the whole study: An earlier analysis of some 600 of the donors reported 276 Gb of sequence data and 117 million unique TCR beta sequences obtained from around 190 million T cells. A handful of DR-DQ haplotypes were treated as single units for association and clustering because of strong linkage in the cohort. HLA typing included class I and class II loci at four-digit resolution. The T cell repertoires of around 730 subjects were profiled by immunosequencing and related to cytomegalovirus serostatus. Of the 300 to 400 genotyped donors, around 81% fell in the genetic ancestry cluster associated with self-reported Caucasian donors. Every repertoire in the discovery cohort had been generated on one and the same sequencing platform. Along with the approximately 650-subject first cohort, a separate validation cohort of over a hundred different subjects was used. The number of donors typed differed by locus, with about 629-630 for A, B, C, DRB1 and DQB1, over 500 for DQA1, 600 to 610 for DPA1, and approximately 470 for DPB1. To study patterns of TCR occurrence, a later analysis re-analyzed previously published TCR beta repertoires from more than 550 donors and added high-resolution HLA genotyping. The study combined high-throughput TCR immunosequencing, statistical association of individual TCRs with disease status, and machine learning to predict cytomegalovirus infection status. A later genetic analysis used genome-wide SNP genotypes for about 60% of the roughly 700 donors, treating that subset as a discovery cohort. In an earlier analysis of over 550 of the donors, high-throughput TCR beta sequencing was used to judge whether each TCR beta V gene segment behaved as functional or pseudogenic. An early release that covered roughly 600 HLA-typed donors contained approximately 300 gigabases of sequencing data and 85 million to 100 million unique TCR sequences. The study aimed to test whether cataloging public T cell receptors could reveal signatures of past pathogen exposure. Alongside the repertoire data, information on donor age, sex, ethnicity and CMV serostatus was compiled. The later analysis used no new phenotypic data to find candidate immune exposures, relying instead on TCR beta sequences and their occurrence across donors. Among roughly 400 genotyped donors of the cohort, an average of about 220,000 unique TCR beta nucleotide sequences was sequenced per donor, of which 15% to 20% were non-productive. Summary of the overall study and its limitations: Most CMV-associated TCR beta chains appeared to be HLA-restricted in a later analysis, and the HLA associations seemed to be driven largely by CMV exposure. The earlier analysis of approximately 540 of the donors excluded some 15 rarely observed V segments, including chromosome 9 orphons, because counts were too low. A total of about 150 TCR beta chains were listed by the study as associated with cytomegalovirus. In a later genetic analysis, a missense DCLRE1C variant was associated with V-gene and J-gene trimming of TCR beta chains, and the association was replicated in an independent cohort. In vitro tests confirmed that a few of the cytomegalovirus-associated TCR beta chains recognize cytomegalovirus antigens. In a later analysis, the rate of TCR association differed among HLA loci, with DRB1 alleles having the most associated TCRs and HLA-C alleles having the fewest. Correlated functional status among segregating V segments might be attributable to linkage disequilibrium, but an unknown experimental factor could not be ruled out. A further reported finding was that TCR beta sequences accurately predicted the HLA-A and HLA-B alleles for most subjects in the first cohort. The authors suggested that the approach could potentially be generalized to other disease states and immunological phenotypes. Because HLA typing was missing for some donors at each locus, association tests included only the typed subset. According to a later analysis, parvovirus B19, influenza, CMV and Epstein-Barr virus appeared linked to several top co-occurrence clusters. A later genetic analysis reported fewer N-insertions in productive TCRs among donors in an Asian-associated ancestry cluster than the approximately 700-donor mean. In a later analysis, more than 15,000 TCR beta sequences were associated with specific HLA alleles at a false discovery rate of 0.05. In an earlier analysis of more than 450 of the donors, most TCR beta V segments were observed in productive rearrangements about 87% or about 30% of the time, broadly matching IMGT annotations. In this cohort, only TCR beta chains were sequenced, and detectable features were limited by the absence of alpha or paired-chain data. A later analysis found that HLA-associated TCR beta chains were more clonally expanded and had lower generation probabilities than equally common non-associated chains. Cytomegalovirus status was reported to be diagnosed by the classifier with high specificity and sensitivity in both the original and validation cohorts. Sequencing depth was assumed to be roughly uniform across donors in the presence/absence analyses, though that assumption may not hold. While some public TCRs were present in many individuals, most TCR sequences turned up only very rarely across donors. A cluster of highly shared sequence variants was judged likely to be a technical artifact of the sequencing pipeline. When HLA alleles, especially DR and DQ, strongly co-occurred, TCR associations were difficult to assign to individual alleles. For the cohort, immune exposure information was limited to CMV serostatus.

The cohort comprised some 680 healthy bone marrow donors. At the time of sampling, every cohort member was nominally healthy, though immune exposures that went unrecorded were likely present. The donor tested CMV seropositive and was one of the 289 seropositive cohort members. A peripheral blood sample was provided by each donor, and peripheral blood mononuclear cells were used for TCR beta sequencing. Genomic DNA was extracted from the blood cell samples with the Qiagen DNeasy Blood Extraction Kit. Preparation of the library involved the immunoSEQ multiplex PCR assay. The multiplex PCR relied on a mix of 60 forward primers for TCR Vbeta segments and 13 reverse primers for TCR Jbeta segments. A multiplex PCR assay on genomic DNA amplified the CDR3 region of rearranged TCR beta genes. The amplified TCR beta libraries were sequenced on the Illumina HiSeq System as 87-base-pair reads. Turning to the authors' computational methods: In a later analysis, about 80 million unique TCR beta chains were counted across the 650 to 700 repertoires, and roughly 11 million of these chains were shared by at least two donors. A nearest-neighbor algorithm error-corrected the raw reads and collapsed the reads into unique sequences, merging closely related sequences to remove PCR and sequencing errors. Alignment of CDR3 sequences to IMGT reference sequences was used to assign V, D and J gene segments. Each retained sequence needed at least a six-nucleotide match to both a V gene segment and a J gene segment. Rearrangements were called productive when the CDR3 lacked stop codons and stayed in frame with V and J; all others were non-productive. Following IMGT convention, CDR3 was defined as the stretch from the second conserved V-encoded cysteine to the conserved J-encoded phenylalanine. Sequences without an unambiguous match to a single V gene segment were excluded from the earlier analysis of almost 600 of the donors. In an earlier analysis of several hundred of the donors, V segments were called functional above 56.7% productive rearrangements and were called segregating when the between-donor standard deviation exceeded 5%. To diagnose cytomegalovirus status from the catalog of TCR beta chain sequences, a statistical classification framework was built. In a later analysis, TCR nucleotide sequences were compared against IMGT/GENE-DB human TR gene sequences so that V and J genes could be assigned. A later analysis assigned CDR3 sequences and most-parsimonious VDJ recombination scenarios with the TCRdist pipeline. A later analysis defined each TCR beta chain by its CDR3 amino acid sequence plus V-gene family, and excluded reads lacking a unique V-gene family. As a way to deal with suspected cross-contamination and a sequencing artifact, a later analysis dropped approximately 590 nucleotide sequences that were highly shared and had low generation probability. In a later analysis, a clonal expansion index was calculated for each public chain from normalized within-repertoire ranks of inferred template counts. A later analysis computed generation probabilities with a VDJ recombination model fitted to out-of-frame rearrangements, and checked the results against IGoR. In a later analysis, hypergeometric tests were used to score TCR-TCR, TCR-HLA and TCR-CMV co-occurrence, with a repertoire-size bias correction applied to TCR pairs. To estimate false discovery rates, a later analysis permuted the HLA or CMV assignments 20 times. In a later analysis, co-occurring TCRs were grouped with DBSCAN, and TCRdist sequence similarity was added when clustering was performed within HLA-allele-positive subsets. Repertoires with fewer than 30,000 or more than 120,000 public chains were left out of co-occurrence clustering, as were about five repertoires with anomalous nucleotide sharing. TCRdb re-hosts the immuneACCESS table, in-frame sequences only. Its copies lack some clones; in the studies checked, an unresolved V gene accounts for under half of them, and the cause for the rest is not known. V, J and clone size are those of that table, while D and trimming were read from the DNA. A total of over 100,000 clones appear in this sample, 76% of them only once. The top ten clones comprise approximately 7.7% of the sample.

A word on this clone: The antigen it binds to is not known. One base away there is no much larger clone; base qualities are not given.

The sample taken for sequencing was PBMCs. The receptor was isolated from a woman aged 45-65 years in good health and CMV-seropositive.

The sequenced DNA is TGTGCCAGCAGCTCAGGGGGTCTTGGGGCCAACGTCCTGACTTTC. This translates into CASSSGGLGANVLTF. Recombination connected TRBV7-3 to TRBJ2-6, with 7 central nucleotides matching TRBD1. The CDR3 numbers 15 residues from cysteine through phenylalanine. The kept DNA is CDR3 alone, 45 bases in frame from the first base. Looking up the germline V gene yields CDR1 SGHTA and CDR2 FQGTGA. Trimming leaves V shorter by 4 bases and J shorter by 3 bases, with the junction holding 3 bases beyond the gene matches. Full variable domain (CDR3 extended with the reference TRBV7-3 and TRBJ2-6 proteins): GAGVSQTPSNKVTEKGKYVELRCDPISGHTALYWYRQSLGQGPEFLIYFQGTGAADDSGLPNDRFFAVRPEGSVSTLKIQRTERGDSAVYLCASSSGGLGANVLTFGAGSRLTVL.